The sequence of this TCR beta chain was determined in a study of identical twins. TCRdb independently ran MiXCR on the 5' RACE reads; one entry per CDR3 protein. Of a few hundred thousand distinct CDR3 sequences listed, just under 10% are singletons. Concerning this clonotype: One junction end disagrees with the germline gene, perhaps due to a read error.

This CDR3 has 17 residues. Germline V gene lookup returns CDR1 DFQATT and CDR2 SNEGSKA (reference sequence). The same sample was also used in a study of yellow fever vaccine responses in identical twins.

This TCR came from a young woman in good health. Sequenced sample: PBMCs. The genes are TRBV20-1 and TRBJ2-1; 14 bases map to TRBD2. CDR3 sequence reads: CCASGLAGDHTYNEQFF. The CDR3 bases are TGCTGTGCCTCGGGACTAGCGGGAGATCACACCTACAATGAGCAGTTCTTC.